The clone carrying this T cell receptor (beta chain) was detected many times. Attached unique molecular identifiers marked individual cDNA molecules. Each CDR3 protein is one row after TCRdb ran MiXCR on the 5' RACE reads. The sample carries some 26,000 distinct CDR3 sequences, roughly 4.1% recorded once. The data are from a study of early T cells in non-severe SARS-CoV-2 infection. About the study: Chains from this unsorted whole-blood bulk RNA could not be paired.

Germline V lookup: CDR1 WNHNN, CDR2 SYGVQD (reference sequence). The V gene lost 3 bases and the J gene lost 0 bases, with 5 bases spanning the gap. This CDR3 is 13 amino acids long. Sequencing was carried out using whole blood. The receptor's source is an adult who was a healthcare worker with PCR-confirmed SARS-CoV-2 infection or an uninfected control (not recorded which). The chain employs TRBV10-1 and TRBJ2-5; unclear D gene. CDR3 amino acids: CASSDPYQETQYF. The CDR3 DNA reads TGCGCCAGCAGTGACCCATACCAAGAGACCCAGTACTTC.